This T cell receptor (beta chain) stems from a study of long-term antiretroviral therapy in people with HIV. This clone came up a few times. This was the immunoSEQ v3.0 assay at survey level. Clones were read by immunoSEQ multiplex PCR, and TCRdb kept only the in-frame ones, dropping some. The profile shows roughly 17,000 clones, about nine tenths of them singletons. The specimen was unsorted PBMCs, collected 3 years after starting antiretroviral therapy. The source of this sequence is a man aged 45-60 years with HIV.

The CDR3: CASGRTGPGFEAFF. The CDR3 bases are TGTGCTAGTGGTCGGACAGGTCCCGGTTTTGAAGCTTTCTTT. The chain employs TRBV12-5 and TRBJ1-1; 7 nucleotides align to TRBD1. Trimming at V came to 5 bases and at J to 7 bases, leaving 10 bases not matched to a gene. CDR3 size: 14 residues. Germline CDR1 is LGHNT and CDR2 is FRNRAP.